The 28 T cell receptor beta chains given below trace back to one sample, sequenced in a study of cytomegalovirus exposure and HLA in healthy donors. Primers for the PCR totalled 60 Vbeta and 13 Jbeta. The data were produced by immunoSEQ multiplex PCR, yet TCRdb's version contains in-frame clones alone and is incomplete. Its listing shows some 76,000 clones. Sequenced input: PBMCs. All receptors come from a boy aged 5-17 years in good health and CMV-seronegative.

Notes on this clone: The junction departs from the called germline gene at one end, perhaps through a read error. The chain couples TRBV18 to TRBJ1-5; 7 bases agree with TRBD1. The CDR3 has 16 amino acids. Germline assignment: CDR1 KGHSH and CDR2 LQKENI. As DNA, the CDR3 is TGTGCCAGCGCACCACCCGGGACAGACCTTTTGGGGCCCCAGCATTTT. Amino acids: CASAPPGTDLLGPQHF. The variable domain in full, with the rest retrieved from reference TRBV18 and TRBJ1-5, is NAGVMQNPRHLVRRRGQEARLRCSPMKGHSHVYWYRQLPEEGLKFMVYLQKENIIDESGMPKERFSAEFPKEGPSILRIQQVVRGDSAAYFCASAPPGTDLLGPQHFGDGTRLSIL.

V gene TRBV2 combines with J gene TRBJ1-5; possible D gene TRBD1, 5 bases. Germline-derived CDR1 and CDR2 are SNHLY and FYNNEI. Trimming stripped 6 bases from V and 4 bases from J, with 22 bases between. The CDR3 length is 17 residues. The chain's CDR3 is CASSHRTTLVENQPQHF. CDR3 DNA sequence: TGTGCCAGCAGCCACAGGACAACCCTCGTAGAAAATCAGCCCCAGCATTTT.

As DNA, the CDR3 is TGTGCCAGTAACGCAGACTCCTATACTGAAGCTTTCTTT. It translates to CASNADSYTEAFF. This chain uses TRBV19 with TRBJ1-1, with D unclear. The germline V gene encodes CDR1 LNHDA and CDR2 SQIVND (reference sequence). V was cut by 7 bases and J by 5 bases, with 14 bases left in between. The CDR3 is 13 amino acids.

This rearrangement joins TRBV27 to TRBJ2-7; D perhaps matches TRBD2 (7 bases). The length of the CDR3 is 15 residues. CDR1 MNHEY and CDR2 SMNVEV come from the germline V gene (reference sequence). Trimming took 2 bases from V and 4 from J, leaving 15 bases between them. The CDR3 loop reads CASSLAVRGGYEQYF. CDR3 DNA: TGTGCCAGCAGTTTAGCAGTCAGGGGAGGGTACGAGCAGTACTTC.

The rearrangement joins TRBV6-1 to TRBJ2-5; TRBD2 matches 14 bases. Germline trimming cut 4 bases from V and 2 bases from J; bases unmatched to any gene: 0. This CDR3 region has 15 residues. Germline V CDR1 and CDR2: MNHNS, SASEGT. The CDR3 DNA sequence: TGTGCCAGCAGTGGACTAGCGGGAGGGCAAGAGACCCAGTACTTC. It translates to CASSGLAGGQETQYF.

This chain links TRBV7-9 with TRBJ1-1; no clear D gene. The germline V gene has CDR1 SEHNR and CDR2 FQNEAQ (reference sequence). V shed 3 bases and J shed 3 bases, with 5 bases lying between them. The CDR3 covers 12 residues. The CDR3, as DNA: TGTGCCAGCAGCTTTACGGACACTGAAGCTTTCTTT. Translating gives CASSFTDTEAFF.

The chain carries TRBV6-1 and TRBJ2-7; D remains ambiguous. The germline CDR1 and CDR2 sequences are MNHNS and SASEGT. CDR3 size: 15 residues. Trimming shortened V by 5 bases and J by 0 bases, and 14 bases separated the two germline ends. The CDR3, as DNA: TGTGCCAGCAGTATTAATGGCGGAGACTCCTACGAGCAGTACTTC. Its protein product is CASSINGGDSYEQYF.

The J gene is TRBJ2-1, the V gene TRBV5-6; D not resolved. The V and J ends lost 1 base and 4 bases respectively, with 15 bases between them. The germline gives CDR1 SGHDT, CDR2 YYEEEE. The CDR3 runs 16 residues. The CDR3 sequence: CASSLMSPTPYNEQFF. The CDR3 DNA reads as TGTGCCAGCAGCTTGATGAGCCCTACTCCTTACAATGAGCAGTTCTTC.

The chain carries TRBV4-1 and TRBJ2-7; 7 bases map to TRBD2. The CDR3 spans 16 residues. With V trimmed by 0 bases and J by 1 base, 6 bases remained unmatched. The germline gives CDR1 MGHRA, CDR2 YSYEKL. The CDR3 here is CASSQDFPGGSYEQYF. The CDR3, as DNA: TGCGCCAGCAGCCAAGATTTTCCGGGAGGTTCCTACGAGCAGTACTTC.

This chain connects TRBV7-3 to TRBJ2-7; 12 nucleotides agree with TRBD1. Germline loops: CDR1 SGHTA, CDR2 FQGTGA. CDR3 length: 17 residues. The ends lost 5 bases at V and 6 bases at J; junction bases unmatched: 14. CDR3 nucleotides: TGTGCCAGCAGCCCGGGGACAGGGGGCATCTTTCCAGCCGAGCAGTACTTC. Its protein product is CASSPGTGGIFPAEQYF.

The genes are TRBV5-4 and TRBJ2-1, with 7 positions matching TRBD1. Germline V gene lookup returns CDR1 SGHNT and CDR2 YYREEE (reference sequence). CDR3 length: 16 residues. J was trimmed by 3 bases and V by 4 bases; bases with no gene match: 10. The CDR3 coding sequence is TGTGCCAGCAGCCAAAGGAACAGGGGCGACTACAATGAGCAGTTCTTC. This encodes CASSQRNRGDYNEQFF. Based on the CDR3 plus reference TRBV5-4 and TRBJ2-1, the full variable domain is ETGVTQSPTHLIKTRGQQVTLRCSSQSGHNTVSWYQQALGQGPQFIFQYYREEENGRGNFPPRFSGLQFPNYSSELNVNALELDDSALYLCASSQRNRGDYNEQFFGPGTRLTVL.

This sequence joins TRBV7-3 and TRBJ2-6; possibly TRBD1 for D (6 bases). Germline-derived CDR1 and CDR2 are SGHTA and FQGTGA. The CDR3 is 14 residues long. V was pared by 4 bases and J by 3 bases, with 7 bases between. CDR3 coding DNA: TGTGCCAGCAGCTCAGGGGTTGGGGCCAACGTCCTGACTTTC. Translated, it gives CASSSGVGANVLTF.

The gene calls are TRBV19 and TRBJ1-2; weak D call: TRBD1 (6 bases). The CDR3 is made up of 15 amino acids. From germline, CDR1 is LNHDA and CDR2 SQIVND (reference sequence). V was clipped by 3 bases and J by 2 bases, with 13 bases between them. CDR3 DNA: TGTGCCAGTAGTATTTCGGCAGGGGCCAACTATGGCTACACCTTC. Its translation: CASSISAGANYGYTF.

In the case of this clone: Its ends do not fully match the called genes, so a read error is possible. The V and J genes are TRBV27 and TRBJ2-7; 8 nucleotides align to TRBD1. This CDR3 spans 14 amino acids. CDR1 and CDR2 (germline): MNHEY, SMNVEV (reference sequence). The CDR3 region is CASSEEPGGRPSLF. The CDR3 coding sequence is TGTGCCAGCAGTGAGGAACCAGGGGGCCGGCCGTCGCTCTTC.

V is TRBV7-9 and J is TRBJ2-3; D may be TRBD2 (6 bases). The CDR3 loop spans 14 amino acids. Trimming took 5 bases from V and 0 from J, leaving 9 bases between them. CDR1 is SEHNR, CDR2 FQNEAQ, per germline (reference sequence). The CDR3 coding sequence is TGTGCCAGCAGCGGCAGCGGGAGCACAGATACGCAGTATTTT. Protein sequence: CASSGSGSTDTQYF.

The V gene is TRBV4-1, the J gene TRBJ1-2; 7 positions agree with TRBD1. V trimming: 5 bases; J trimming: 6 bases; junction bases outside the gene matches: 6. CDR1 is MGHRA, CDR2 YSYEKL, per germline. This CDR3 comprises 13 residues. The CDR3 DNA is TGCGCCAGCAGCGTCTGGACAGGCGATGGCTACACCTTC. Its protein is CASSVWTGDGYTF.

The J gene is TRBJ2-7, the V gene TRBV5-1; 10 nucleotides agree with TRBD1. Germline V gives CDR1 SGHRS, CDR2 YFSETQ. The CDR3 totals 14 residues. J was trimmed by 3 bases and V by 4 bases; bases with no gene match: 4. The CDR3 region is CASSVRDRGYEQYF. Here the CDR3 DNA reads TGCGCCAGCAGCGTCCGGGACAGGGGCTACGAGCAGTACTTC.

The chain links TRBV9 to TRBJ2-3, with 11 bases fitting TRBD2. CDR1 and CDR2 from the germline V gene are SGDLS and YYNGEE. Trimming at V came to 4 bases and at J to 2 bases, leaving 15 bases not matched to a gene. The CDR3 is 19 residues long. Here the CDR3 DNA reads TGTGCCAGCAGCCCTCCGTCTAGCGGGGGGACCTCTCCCACAGATACGCAGTATTTT. Translating gives CASSPPSSGGTSPTDTQYF.

The J gene is TRBJ2-7, the V gene TRBV5-8; 9 bases are a match to TRBD1. Germline V gene lookup returns CDR1 SGHTS and CDR2 YDEGEE. This CDR3 has 14 amino acids. V was pared by 3 bases and J by 2 bases, with 3 bases of the junction left unmatched. The CDR3 bases are TGTGCCAGCAGCTGGACAGGGGTTACCTACGAGCAGTACTTC. Its translation: CASSWTGVTYEQYF.

The chain employs TRBV30 and TRBJ1-4, with a weak D call TRBD1 (5 bases). V was trimmed by 1 base and J by 0 bases, leaving 21 bases between them. The germline V gene encodes CDR1 GTSNPN and CDR2 SVGIG (reference sequence). The CDR3 contains 19 residues. CDR3 protein: CAWSGRSGTASPTNEKLFF. CDR3 in DNA: TGTGCCTGGAGTGGACGATCCGGGACTGCGAGCCCAACTAATGAAAAACTGTTTTTT.

The chain couples TRBV9 to TRBJ1-4; D gene ambiguous. The CDR3 contains 14 residues. Germline values: CDR1 SGDLS, CDR2 YYNGEE. The V and J ends lost 4 bases and 3 bases respectively, with 10 bases between them. The CDR3 coding sequence is TGTGCCAGCAGCTCAGATCGGGCTAATGAAAAACTGTTTTTT. Encoded protein: CASSSDRANEKLFF.

V usage is TRBV5-1 and J usage is TRBJ1-4, with D maybe TRBD1 (6 bases). Trimming removed 1 base at V and 8 bases at J, with 15 bases between. The CDR3 extends over 15 amino acids. Germline values: CDR1 SGHRS, CDR2 YFSETQ. This CDR3 is CASSLMRQESEKLFF. For the CDR3, the DNA is TGCGCCAGCAGCTTGATGCGACAGGAAAGCGAAAAACTGTTTTTT. The variable domain in full, completed from reference TRBV5-1 and TRBJ1-4, reads KAGVTQTPRYLIKTRGQQVTLSCSPISGHRSVSWYQQTPGQGLQFLFEYFSETQRNKGNFPGRFSGRQFSNSRSEMNVSTLELGDSALYLCASSLMRQESEKLFFGSGTQLSVL.

This chain uses TRBV4-1 with TRBJ1-2; D is perhaps TRBD1 (6 bases). Germline loops: CDR1 MGHRA, CDR2 YSYEKL. This CDR3 has 15 residues. The V end was cut by 4 bases, the J end by 3 bases, with 15 bases between. CDR3 coding DNA: TGCGCCAGCAGCCCCACAGGGAGGGTGGACTATGGCTACACCTTC. It specifies CASSPTGRVDYGYTF.

The gene calls are TRBV11-2 and TRBJ2-3, with 7 bases fitting TRBD2. This CDR3 contains 14 residues. The germline V gene has CDR1 SGHAT and CDR2 FQNNGV. V was pared by 1 base and J by 6 bases, with 4 bases of the junction left unmatched. The CDR3 protein is CASSLGLSGDTQYF. As DNA, the CDR3 is TGTGCCAGCAGCTTAGGACTTAGCGGGGATACGCAGTATTTT.

CDR3 in DNA: TGTGCCAGCAGCTTATTGGTTGCGGGAGGTGGAGAGCAGTACTTC. Its protein product is CASSLLVAGGGEQYF. V usage is TRBV7-2 and J usage is TRBJ2-7, with 8 bases identical to TRBD2. There are 15 residues in the CDR3. CDR1 and CDR2 (germline): SGHTA, FQGNSA. J was trimmed by 7 bases and V by 2 bases; bases with no gene match: 10.

The V gene is TRBV5-4, the J gene TRBJ2-5; 15 nucleotides match TRBD2. V shed 4 bases and J 4 bases; nucleotides not matched to a gene: 17. The CDR3 is 20 amino acids. Per the germline V gene, CDR1 is SGHNT and CDR2 is YYREEE (reference sequence). The CDR3 loop reads CASSLGNRAGLAGGPETQYF. For the CDR3, the DNA is TGTGCCAGCAGCCTGGGCAACAGGGCAGGACTAGCGGGGGGGCCAGAGACCCAGTACTTC.

The chain couples TRBV30 to TRBJ2-1; tentative D call: TRBD1 (5 bases). Trimming took 2 bases from V and 8 from J, leaving 16 bases between them. The CDR3 covers 14 residues. Germline V gene lookup returns CDR1 GTSNPN and CDR2 SVGIG (reference sequence). The CDR3 is CAWSSTGSRHEQFF. CDR3 sequence (DNA): TGTGCCTGGAGTTCTACAGGCTCCCGTCATGAGCAGTTCTTC.

The rearrangement joins TRBV5-1 to TRBJ1-1, with unresolved D. Germline-derived CDR1 and CDR2 are SGHRS and YFSETQ. Deletions cut 0 bases from V and 0 bases from J, with 6 bases between. The CDR3 extends over 14 amino acids. Here the CDR3 DNA reads TGCGCCAGCAGCTTGGCAATAGTGAACACTGAAGCTTTCTTT. This codes for CASSLAIVNTEAFF.